The entry below describes one T cell receptor beta chain. Its antigen remains unknown. These data belong to a study of T cell responses to AZD1222 COVID-19 vaccine. Profiling relied on immunoSEQ multiplex PCR, and the TCRdb table lists in-frame clones only, not all of them. Of around 140,000 clones listed, 75% to 95% are singletons. General study results and limits: At baseline, just a handful of AZD1222 recipients tested seropositive.

Germline assignment: CDR1 MGHRA and CDR2 YSYEKL. The V end was cut by 1 base, the J end by 1 base, with 17 bases between. The CDR3 extends over 18 amino acids. The sample consisted of peripheral blood, taken 28 days after the second AZD1222 dose. The chain couples TRBV4-1 to TRBJ1-5; tentative D call: TRBD1 (6 bases). This receptor was obtained from an adult who received the AZD1222 COVID-19 vaccine. The CDR3 DNA reads TGCGCCAGCAGCCAAGGCCTACCAGGGGTAATGAGCAATCAGCCCCAGCATTTT. Translating it yields CASSQGLPGVMSNQPQHF.